Presented here are 32 T cell receptor beta chains from one specimen sequenced in a study of T cell changes during pregnancy in multiple sclerosis. Clones were read by immunoSEQ multiplex PCR, and TCRdb kept only the in-frame ones, dropping some. The data contain about 45,000 clones, around 96% of them singletons. Sequencing was performed on peripheral blood, taken in the second trimester of pregnancy. Receptors were obtained from a female donor with multiple sclerosis, enrolled in a pregnancy study.

The rearrangement uses TRBV27 and TRBJ1-5, with 7 positions matching TRBD1. The trim removed 7 bases at V and 4 bases at J, leaving 7 bases unmatched. Germline loops: CDR1 MNHEY, CDR2 SMNVEV (reference sequence). This CDR3 spans 14 amino acids. The DNA of the CDR3 is TGTGCCAGCAAACCGACAGGGCCTAATCAGCCCCAGCATTTT. It specifies CASKPTGPNQPQHF.

The rearrangement links TRBV6-1 to TRBJ2-7; possibly TRBD2 for D (5 bases). Germline V CDR1 and CDR2: MNHNS, SASEGT. V gave up 11 bases and J gave up 0 bases, with 14 bases separating them. This CDR3 region has 13 residues. The CDR3 nucleotides are TGTGCCGCAAGGAGGCTGAGCTCCTACGAGCAGTACTTC. Its translation: CAARRLSSYEQYF.

CDR3: CASSPSGSSYNEQFF. Here the CDR3 DNA reads TGTGCCAGCAGCCCGAGCGGGAGCTCCTACAATGAGCAGTTCTTC. The chain combines TRBV7-2 with TRBJ2-1, with 8 bases matching TRBD2. CDR1 and CDR2 from the germline V gene are SGHTA and FQGNSA. The junction had 3 bases not matched to a gene; V was cut back by 5 bases and J by 0 bases. The CDR3 extends over 15 amino acids.

This chain connects TRBV28 to TRBJ1-5; TRBD1 matches 9 bases. Germline V gene data show CDR1 as MDHEN and CDR2 as SYDVKM. V trimming: 6 bases; J trimming: 7 bases; junction bases outside the gene matches: 10. This CDR3 comprises 15 residues. The CDR3 DNA is TGTGCCAGCAGCCCCCTAACAGGGGGCGGGCAGCCCCAGCATTTT. Translation: CASSPLTGGGQPQHF.

The rearrangement links TRBV7-2 to TRBJ2-7; TRBD2 agrees at 11 bases. The CDR3 totals 15 residues. With 1 base clipped from V and 4 bases from J, the junction kept 3 bases outside the gene matches. CDR1 is SGHTA and CDR2 is FQGNSA in the germline V gene. Here the CDR3 DNA reads TGTGCCAGCAGCTTAGGTACTAGCGGGGGATACGAGCAGTACTTC. Translated: CASSLGTSGGYEQYF.

This clone has only one observation. The chain combines TRBV5-4 with TRBJ2-3, with D maybe TRBD2 (6 bases). This CDR3 is built from 16 residues. CDR1 is SGHNT, CDR2 YYREEE, per germline (reference sequence). Trimming cost V 0 bases and J 3 bases, with 14 bases left between them. The CDR3 sequence: CASSLVGSGLTDTQYF. The CDR3 coding sequence is TGTGCCAGCAGCTTGGTGGGTAGCGGCCTAACAGATACGCAGTATTTT.

This chain links TRBV2 with TRBJ1-6; 7 bases are a match to TRBD1. CDR3 length equals 14 residues. V shed 8 bases and J 7 bases; nucleotides not matched to a gene: 8. The germline V gene has CDR1 SNHLY and CDR2 FYNNEI. CDR3 sequence: CASLQGLTNSPLHF. The CDR3 DNA reads as TGTGCCAGCTTACAGGGGTTGACGAATTCACCCCTCCACTTT.

This chain connects TRBV27 to TRBJ2-3, with 8 bases lining up with TRBD2. This CDR3 is 18 amino acids long. After removal of 0 bases from V and 3 bases from J, the junction contained 11 bases not matched to a gene. Per the germline V gene, CDR1 is MNHEY and CDR2 is SMNVEV (reference sequence). CDR3 DNA sequence: TGTGCCAGCAGTTTATCTCCTCGGGAGGGAGGGCTGACAGATACGCAGTATTTT. It specifies CASSLSPREGGLTDTQYF.

V is TRBV10-1 and J is TRBJ1-5; D gene ambiguous. Germline V CDR1 and CDR2: WNHNN, SYGVQD (reference sequence). V was clipped by 9 bases and J by 5 bases, with 14 bases between them. This CDR3 is built from 13 residues. In DNA, the CDR3 is TGCGCCAGTCTGAGGCCCGATGATCAGCCCCAGCATTTT. Its translation: CASLRPDDQPQHF.

The chain recombines TRBV2 with TRBJ2-3, with TRBD1 matching 7 bases. V lost 7 bases to trimming and J lost 5 bases; unmatched junction nucleotides: 6. Germline loops: CDR1 SNHLY, CDR2 FYNNEI. The CDR3 is 13 residues long. The CDR3 DNA reads TGTGCCAGCATAGACAGGGAACGAGATACGCAGTATTTT. This codes for CASIDRERDTQYF. The full variable domain, with the rest looked up from reference TRBV2 and TRBJ2-3, is EPEVTQTPSHQVTQMGQEVILRCVPISNHLYFYWYRQILGQKVEFLVSFYNNEISEKSEIFDDQFSVERPDGSNFTLKIRSTKLEDSAMYFCASIDRERDTQYFGPGTRLTVL.

The chain employs TRBV11-1 and TRBJ2-5, with 8 bases matching TRBD1. This CDR3 contains 13 residues. Germline trimming cut 5 bases from V and 4 bases from J; bases unmatched to any gene: 3. Germline CDR1 is SGHAT and CDR2 is FQDESV (reference sequence). CDR3 sequence (DNA): TGTGCCAGCAGCCAGGGGGCAGGAGAGACCCAGTACTTC. Translated: CASSQGAGETQYF.

The chain joins TRBV4-3 to TRBJ2-5; TRBD1 aligns across 7 bases. There are 17 residues in the CDR3. V lost 0 bases to trimming and J lost 0 bases; unmatched junction nucleotides: 7. The germline CDR1 and CDR2 sequences are LGHNA and YSLEER. In nucleotides, the CDR3 is TGCGCCAGCAGCCAAGATGGCGGCAGGGGGAACCAAGAGACCCAGTACTTC. Translation gives CASSQDGGRGNQETQYF.

V usage is TRBV6-5 and J usage is TRBJ1-4; tentative D call: TRBD1 (5 bases). V was shortened by 5 bases and J by 7 bases, with 14 bases between the two germline ends. CDR1 and CDR2 from the germline V gene are MNHEY and SVGAGI. CDR3 size: 14 residues. CDR3 protein: CASSVSGSIEKLFF. The CDR3 nucleotides read TGTGCCAGCAGTGTTTCAGGGTCGATTGAAAAACTGTTTTTT.

The chain has TRBV6-6 and TRBJ1-3; 9 bases map to TRBD1. The CDR3 length is 15 residues. V shed 0 bases and J 4 bases; nucleotides not matched to a gene: 1. Germline CDR1 is MNHNY and CDR2 is SVGAGI (reference sequence). The CDR3 sequence is CASSYSGTGGNTIYF. In DNA form, the CDR3 reads TGTGCCAGCAGTTACTCGGGGACAGGGGGAAACACCATATATTTT.

This clone was recorded only once. This chain connects TRBV27 to TRBJ2-6, with unresolved D. This CDR3 spans 17 amino acids. Trimming cost V 5 bases and J 2 bases, with 16 bases left between them. CDR1 is MNHEY and CDR2 is SMNVEV in the germline V gene (reference sequence). The CDR3 DNA reads TGTGCCAGCAGTCTCTTTGAGGAGAAGACTGGGGCCAACGTCCTGACTTTC. As protein: CASSLFEEKTGANVLTF.

The chain joins TRBV2 to TRBJ2-7; possibly TRBD1 for D (5 bases). V gave up 8 bases and J gave up 2 bases, with 10 bases separating them. The CDR3 runs 12 residues. The germline V gene encodes CDR1 SNHLY and CDR2 FYNNEI. CDR3 DNA: TGTGCCAGCCTCAAGGGGACCTACGAGCAGTACTTC. It yields the protein CASLKGTYEQYF.

V and J are TRBV5-1 and TRBJ2-5, with TRBD2 as a possible D gene (6 bases). The CDR3 contains 15 residues. Germline V gene sequence: CDR1 SGHRS, CDR2 YFSETQ. The germline V and J ends were trimmed by 2 bases and 4 bases, with 15 bases remaining between them. In DNA form, the CDR3 reads TGCGCCAGCAGCTTCGCGGGGACTGGAGGAGAGACCCAGTACTTC. Translating it yields CASSFAGTGGETQYF.

This clone was seen just once. The V and J genes are TRBV5-1 and TRBJ2-7, with 10 bases fitting TRBD1. J gave up 4 bases and V 0 bases, and 7 bases lay outside the gene matches. CDR1 and CDR2 (germline): SGHRS, YFSETQ. This CDR3 spans 16 amino acids. As DNA, the CDR3 is TGCGCCAGCAGCTTGGTATTCCCGGGACAGGGGTACGAGCAGTACTTC. This encodes CASSLVFPGQGYEQYF.

This rearrangement joins TRBV15 to TRBJ1-3, with 7 bases that match TRBD1. The CDR3 is made up of 15 amino acids. Germline V gene data show CDR1 as LNHNV and CDR2 as YYDKDF (reference sequence). Germline trimming cut 0 bases from V and 2 bases from J; bases unmatched to any gene: 1. CDR3 region: CATSRDRGAGNTIYF. The CDR3 region has the DNA TGTGCCACCAGCAGAGACAGGGGGGCTGGAAACACCATATATTTT.

In this sample, this clone turned up once. In DNA, the CDR3 is TGTGCCATCAGTGAGCAAAGGGGGGGAAAGGCGCGGCACACTGAAGCTTTCTTT. Translation gives CAISEQRGGKARHTEAFF. The V gene is TRBV10-3, the J gene TRBJ1-1, with a possible D match to TRBD1 (6 bases). The germline gives CDR1 ENHRY, CDR2 SYGVKD. Trimming pared 2 bases from V and 3 bases from J, leaving 22 bases between. The CDR3 contains 18 residues.

In DNA form, the CDR3 reads TGCGCCAGCAGTGAGCGGAGATCCTACGAGCAGTACTTC. Translation gives CASSERRSYEQYF. V is TRBV10-1 and J is TRBJ2-7, with D unresolved. This CDR3 is 13 amino acids long. The ends were cut back, 2 bases at V and 1 base at J, with 6 bases in the middle. The germline V gene has CDR1 WNHNN and CDR2 SYGVQD (reference sequence).

V usage is TRBV5-4 and J usage is TRBJ2-3, with 7 bases lining up with TRBD2. V lost 3 bases, J lost 6 bases, and 10 bases stayed unmatched. CDR3 length: 15 amino acids. Germline CDR1 SGHNT, CDR2 YYREEE (reference sequence). The CDR3 sequence: CASSSPGLTRDTQYF. Here the CDR3 DNA reads TGTGCCAGCAGCTCACCGGGACTAACGAGGGATACGCAGTATTTT.

This chain connects TRBV11-2 to TRBJ2-7; no reliable D call. Per the germline V gene, CDR1 is SGHAT and CDR2 is FQNNGV. V was clipped by 1 base and J by 1 base, with 14 bases between them. The CDR3 is 16 amino acids. The CDR3 nucleotides read TGTGCCAGCAGCTTAGGGTTCAAACCGACATCCTACGAGCAGTACTTC. It yields the protein CASSLGFKPTSYEQYF.

The chain carries TRBV19 and TRBJ2-7, with TRBD2 as a possible D gene (6 bases). From germline, CDR1 is LNHDA and CDR2 SQIVND (reference sequence). Trimming shortened V by 5 bases and J by 2 bases, and 19 bases separated the two germline ends. This CDR3 spans 16 amino acids. The CDR3 is CASSPHLQTSPYEQYF. The CDR3 DNA reads TGTGCCAGTAGTCCCCACCTCCAGACTAGTCCCTACGAGCAGTACTTC.

The chain employs TRBV5-4 and TRBJ1-5; D perhaps matches TRBD1 (5 bases). Germline V gene data show CDR1 as SGHNT and CDR2 as YYREEE (reference sequence). This CDR3 contains 12 residues. Trimming pared 1 base from V and 6 bases from J, leaving 5 bases between. The CDR3, as DNA: TGTGCCAGCAGCTTGCAGGGTCAGCCCCAGCATTTT. This encodes CASSLQGQPQHF.

The chain carries TRBV2 and TRBJ1-5; tentatively, D is TRBD1 (6 bases). V was shortened by 7 bases and J by 3 bases, with 22 bases between the two germline ends. Germline-derived CDR1 and CDR2 are SNHLY and FYNNEI. The CDR3 extends over 17 amino acids. The CDR3 nucleotides read TGTGCCAGCACGAGGGGGAGGGTAGGCATAGACAATCAGCCCCAGCATTTT. Encoded protein: CASTRGRVGIDNQPQHF.

V gene TRBV2 combines with J gene TRBJ1-4, with D possibly TRBD1 on 6 matching bases. This CDR3 has 15 amino acids. Trimming removed 2 bases from V and 8 bases from J, with 15 bases in between. From germline, CDR1 is SNHLY and CDR2 FYNNEI. CDR3: CASSEIGETGEKLFF. The CDR3 DNA is TGTGCCAGCAGTGAAATAGGGGAGACAGGAGAAAAACTGTTTTTT.

The V gene is TRBV7-8, the J gene TRBJ2-4; TRBD2 might be the D (6 bases). The V end lost 4 bases, the J end lost 7 bases, and 23 bases lay between the germline ends. CDR1 is SGHVS and CDR2 is FQNEAQ in the germline V gene. There are 17 residues in the CDR3. The CDR3 is CASSWWRGERPGNIQYF. The CDR3 DNA follows: TGTGCCAGCAGCTGGTGGAGGGGAGAGCGGCCCGGGAACATTCAGTACTTC.

The chain couples TRBV4-1 to TRBJ2-7; 8 bases fit TRBD1. Germline V gene sequence: CDR1 MGHRA, CDR2 YSYEKL. The CDR3 sequence is 16 residues long. J was trimmed by 7 bases and V by 1 base; bases with no gene match: 12. The CDR3 loop reads CASSQVPEDRAKEQYF. CDR3 DNA sequence: TGCGCCAGCAGCCAAGTTCCGGAGGACAGGGCGAAGGAGCAGTACTTC.

This chain links TRBV7-9 with TRBJ1-4; D is unclear. The CDR3 extends over 12 amino acids. V was trimmed by 0 bases and J by 8 bases, leaving 4 bases between them. The germline V gene encodes CDR1 SEHNR and CDR2 FQNEAQ (reference sequence). This chain's CDR3 is CASSLASEKLFF. For the CDR3, the DNA is TGTGCCAGCAGCTTAGCTTCGGAAAAACTGTTTTTT.

The rearrangement links TRBV5-1 to TRBJ2-3; no reliable D call. The ends were cut back, 2 bases at V and 8 bases at J, with 18 bases in the middle. The CDR3 length is 15 residues. Germline V gives CDR1 SGHRS, CDR2 YFSETQ. The CDR3 coding sequence is TGCGCCAGCAGCTTACAGCCCCTCGATGCCCGTACGCAGTATTTT. Encoded protein: CASSLQPLDARTQYF.

The V call is TRBV6-1, the J call TRBJ1-1; 7 bases are shared with TRBD1. The CDR3 contains 13 residues. With 6 bases clipped from V and 4 bases from J, the junction kept 5 bases outside the gene matches. Germline V gene data show CDR1 as MNHNS and CDR2 as SASEGT. The CDR3: CASSATGTTEAFF. The CDR3 coding sequence is TGTGCCAGCAGCGCGACAGGGACCACTGAAGCTTTCTTT.